These 13 T cell receptor beta chains share one sample of origin, sequenced in a study of CXCR3-negative and CXCR3-positive naive CD8 T cells. UMI-tagged TRB cDNA libraries were built via 5' RACE. TCRdb reprocessed the 5' RACE reads and keeps a single row for each CDR3 protein, giving no DNA. Its table lists about 130,000 distinct CDR3 sequences. The specimen was naive CXCR3- CD8+ T cells from blood. Subset here: CD45RO-CCR7+CD27+CD95- naive CD8+ T cells lacking CXCR3 (TNR3-). All receptors come from a human donor in good health. Some clones in this sample may be carry-over from other donors' samples.

V is TRBV7-9 and J is TRBJ2-1. Germline CDR1 reads SEHNR; CDR2 reads FQNEAQ (reference sequence). This CDR3 has 14 residues. The CDR3 is CASSQSSGLHEQFF. Supplemented by reference TRBV7-9 and TRBJ2-1, the full variable domain reads DTGVSQNPRHKITKRGQNVTFRCDPISEHNRLYWYRQTLGQGPEFLTYFQNEAQLEKSRLLSDRFSAERPKGSFSTLEIQRTEQGDSAMYLCASSQSSGLHEQFFGPGTRLTVL.

The V and J genes are TRBV5-1 and TRBJ2-3; TCRdb calls TRBD2, which cannot be checked without DNA. Germline CDR1 reads SGHRS; CDR2 reads YFSETQ. There are 16 residues in the CDR3. CDR3 sequence reads: CASSLGLAGVSDAQYF.

The V gene is TRBV7-9, the J gene TRBJ2-3; TCRdb's D call, TRBD1, is unchecked because there is no DNA. The germline V gene has CDR1 SEHNR and CDR2 FQNEAQ (reference sequence). The CDR3 runs 16 residues. The CDR3 region is CASSPPRGEVSDTQYF.

The chain employs TRBV29-1 and TRBJ1-2; TCRdb's D call of TRBD1 is untestable without DNA. In germline, CDR1 is SQVTM, CDR2 ANQGSEA. CDR3 size: 11 residues. CDR3: CSVGQEDGYTF.

The chain links TRBV29-1 to TRBJ2-7; the TCRdb call, TRBD2, lacks DNA for checking. Germline-derived CDR1 and CDR2 are SQVTM and ANQGSEA. There are 16 residues in the CDR3. The CDR3: CSVEGLGPGLPYEQYF.

The rearrangement joins TRBV29-1 to TRBJ2-7; TCRdb lists TRBD1, though no DNA is available to test this call. The CDR3 sequence is 13 residues long. CDR1 is SQVTM, CDR2 ANQGSEA, per germline. CDR3 loop: CSVGRDISREQYF.

The V gene is TRBV4-1, the J gene TRBJ2-1; TCRdb returns TRBD1, unconfirmable since there is no DNA. Germline CDR1 and CDR2: MGHRA and YSYEKL. The CDR3 sequence is 15 residues long. The CDR3 sequence: CASSQGPVESNEQFF.

V usage is TRBV13 and J usage is TRBJ2-1; without DNA, the TCRdb call of TRBD2 cannot be checked. The CDR3 has 15 amino acids. Looked up from germline, CDR1 is PRHDT and CDR2 is FYEKMQ (reference sequence). The CDR3 here is CASSLKTAAYNEQFF.

This chain uses TRBV13 with TRBJ2-7; TCRdb gives TRBD2 as the D gene, but with no DNA this cannot be confirmed. Germline CDR1 PRHDT, CDR2 FYEKMQ (reference sequence). This CDR3 region has 13 residues. The CDR3 is CASSPSREAEQYF. The variable domain in full, completed from reference TRBV13 and TRBJ2-7, reads AAGVIQSPRHLIKEKRETATLKCYPIPRHDTVYWYQQGPGQDPQFLISFYEKMQSDKGSIPDRFSAQQFSDYHSELNMSSLELGDSALYFCASSPSREAEQYFGPGTRLTVT.

The J gene is TRBJ2-7, the V gene TRBV28. CDR1 and CDR2 from the germline V gene are MDHEN and SYDVKM. The CDR3 runs 12 residues. The CDR3 sequence: CASSLLENEQYF. Full variable domain (remainder filled in from reference TRBV28 and TRBJ2-7): DVKVTQSSRYLVKRTGEKVFLECVQDMDHENMFWYRQDPGLGLRLIYFSYDVKMKEKGDIPEGYSVSREKKERFSLILESASTNQTSMYLCASSLLENEQYFGPGTRLTVT.

The V gene is TRBV19, the J gene TRBJ1-5. Germline V gene data show CDR1 as LNHDA and CDR2 as SQIVND (reference sequence). The CDR3 sequence is 16 residues long. The CDR3 loop reads CASSIDPVRGNQPQHF.

CDR3 sequence reads: CASSLSYHGQEPKGNQPQHF. This chain uses TRBV12-3 or TRBV12-4 with TRBJ1-5; TCRdb's D call of TRBD1 is untestable without DNA. The CDR3 extends over 20 amino acids.

The chain employs TRBV4-2 and TRBJ1-2; TCRdb reports TRBD1, a call that lacks DNA to check it against. This CDR3 is built from 15 residues. Germline CDR1 is LGHNA and CDR2 is YNFKEQ. CDR3 amino acids: CASSQDRQGTYGYTF.